This section outlines one T cell receptor (beta chain) sequence together with its context. This record comes from a study of blood T cell repertoires in COVID-19. Study at large: Spain, Italy and the United States supplied samples that represented acute and convalescent COVID-19. PBMCs, B-cell-depleted T cells, or T cells provided the cDNA or gDNA that made up the material.

V dropped 5 bases and J dropped 5; count of bases not matched to a gene: 4. Germline lookup yields CDR1 MNHEY and CDR2 SMNVEV (reference sequence). The CDR3 runs to 15 residues. Authors' analysis steps: How many nucleated cells were present was estimated from reference gene primer amplification. The table came from immunoSEQ multiplex PCR; TCRdb's copy has only in-frame clones and leaves some out. V, J and clone size are those of that table, while D and trimming were read from the DNA. The data hold approximately 350,000 clones, with about 90% observed a single time. The sample was peripheral blood. The source of this sequence is a man aged 35-49 years with acute or convalescent COVID-19. This sequence joins TRBV27 and TRBJ2-1; 12 positions agree with TRBD2. Here the CDR3 DNA reads TGTGCCAGCAGTCCCGGGACTAGCGGGCACAATGAGCAGTTCTTC. It yields the protein CASSPGTSGHNEQFF.